What follows is one T cell receptor (beta chain) and its context. Antigen unknown. The data derive from a study of blood T cells in healthy people across ages. Together with a sample-barcoded 5' primer, a J-beta primer mix was included in a second PCR lasting about 7 to 11 cycles. TCRdb fed the 5' RACE reads into MiXCR, producing one record per CDR3 protein. The table shows about 640,000 distinct CDR3 sequences, with roughly 58% occurring only once. Study observations and caveats: Higher diversity and more naive CD4+ cells were features of long-lived donors, compared to aged donors.

The trim removed 6 bases at V and 4 bases at J, leaving 6 bases unmatched. CDR3 length: 15 residues. The sample comprised blood. This receptor was identified in a man aged 60 to 69 in good health. J is TRBJ2-1 and V is TRBV12-3 or TRBV12-4, with 10 bases fitting TRBD2. The CDR3 protein is CASRTGTSAYNEQFF. As DNA, the CDR3 is TGTGCCAGCAGGACCGGGACTAGCGCGTACAATGAGCAGTTCTTC.